The 26 T cell receptor beta chains presented below share a single source sample, sequenced in a study of blood T cell repertoires in COVID-19. This table comes from immunoSEQ multiplex PCR, and its TCRdb copy is limited to in-frame clones, with some not included. The table lists over 150,000 clones, more than 70% of them singletons. Source material: peripheral blood. The source of these receptors is a woman over 75 with active or convalescent COVID-19.

This clone was recorded once. This chain uses TRBV9 with TRBJ1-2, with TRBD1 matching 8 bases. The germline gives CDR1 SGDLS, CDR2 YYNGEE. The junction had 17 bases not matched to a gene; V was cut back by 4 bases and J by 6 bases. This CDR3 is 17 amino acids long. This chain's CDR3 is CASSHILSTGESNGYTF. DNA of the CDR3: TGTGCCAGCAGCCATATACTCTCGACAGGGGAGAGCAATGGCTACACCTTC.

In its sample, this clone was seen a few times. The rearrangement joins TRBV28 to TRBJ2-3; weak D call: TRBD2 (6 bases). The germline V gene has CDR1 MDHEN and CDR2 SYDVKM. This CDR3 has 13 residues. Trimming took 6 bases from V and 4 from J, leaving 11 bases between them. CDR3 nucleotides: TGTGCCAGCAGAGAGACTAGACCAGATACGCAGTATTTT. Translating gives CASRETRPDTQYF.

The chain carries TRBV11-3 and TRBJ1-1, with D perhaps TRBD1 (5 bases). The CDR3 covers 13 residues. The germline V gene encodes CDR1 SGHNT and CDR2 YENEEA. V lost 3 bases and J lost 5, with 10 bases in between. CDR3 in amino acids: CASSFGRGTEAFF. As DNA, the CDR3 is TGTGCCAGCAGCTTTGGTCGGGGGACTGAAGCTTTCTTT.

V and J are TRBV11-2 and TRBJ1-1, with a possible D match to TRBD1 (5 bases). This CDR3 contains 19 residues. V was trimmed by 5 bases and J by 0 bases, leaving 25 bases between them. CDR1 is SGHAT, CDR2 FQNNGV, per germline. CDR3: CASSPRGQTPRSMNTEAFF. The CDR3 bases are TGTGCCAGCAGCCCAAGAGGACAAACTCCCCGCTCGATGAACACTGAAGCTTTCTTT.

The V gene is TRBV2, the J gene TRBJ1-1; D not resolved. This CDR3 is 13 amino acids long. V was shortened by 4 bases and J by 1 base, with 7 bases between the two germline ends. CDR1 SNHLY and CDR2 FYNNEI come from the germline V gene. The CDR3 spells CASSVGENTEAFF. The CDR3 nucleotides are TGTGCCAGCAGTGTGGGAGAGAACACTGAAGCTTTCTTT. The whole variable domain, filled in from reference TRBV2 and TRBJ1-1, reads EPEVTQTPSHQVTQMGQEVILRCVPISNHLYFYWYRQILGQKVEFLVSFYNNEISEKSEIFDDQFSVERPDGSNFTLKIRSTKLEDSAMYFCASSVGENTEAFFGQGTRLTVV.

The rearrangement uses TRBV2 and TRBJ2-7, with TRBD1 identical over 8 bases. CDR1 is SNHLY, CDR2 FYNNEI, per germline. The CDR3 runs to 13 residues. With V trimmed by 8 bases and J by 3 bases, 6 bases remained unmatched. The CDR3 DNA is TGTGCCAGCCGGGACAGGCCCCTCTACGAGCAGTACTTC. Translating gives CASRDRPLYEQYF.

The chain joins TRBV7-6 to TRBJ1-2; D is ambiguous. V lost 1 base to trimming and J lost 1 base, with 7 bases between them. The germline V gene encodes CDR1 SGHVS and CDR2 FNYEAQ. The CDR3 runs to 14 residues. CDR3 coding DNA: TGTGCCAGCAGCTTAGGGCATTTTAACTATGGCTACACCTTC. This codes for CASSLGHFNYGYTF.

This clone was seen just once. The chain has TRBV30 and TRBJ1-1; D not resolved. Germline V gene sequence: CDR1 GTSNPN, CDR2 SVGIG (reference sequence). V was shortened by 2 bases and J by 6 bases, with 10 bases between the two germline ends. The CDR3 contains 12 residues. CDR3 coding DNA: TGTGCCTGGAGTCCTAATACGGCTGAAGCTTTCTTT. Translating gives CAWSPNTAEAFF.

The CDR3 DNA is TGTGCCAGTAGTATTATAGGCGGGAGAACAGATACGCAGTATTTT. Amino acids: CASSIIGGRTDTQYF. The chain couples TRBV19 to TRBJ2-3; 7 bases align to TRBD2. The CDR3 is 15 amino acids. Germline CDR1 reads LNHDA; CDR2 reads SQIVND (reference sequence). The ends lost 3 bases at V and 3 bases at J; junction bases unmatched: 6.

This chain joins TRBV2 and TRBJ1-5; D ambiguous. This CDR3 comprises 14 residues. V lost 4 bases and J 5 bases, leaving 12 bases between the germline ends. Germline V gene lookup returns CDR1 SNHLY and CDR2 FYNNEI. The CDR3 sequence: CASSVGREDQPQHF. CDR3 coding DNA: TGTGCCAGCAGTGTCGGGCGGGAGGATCAGCCCCAGCATTTT.

The rearrangement joins TRBV7-9 to TRBJ1-3; no definite D call. The germline V gene encodes CDR1 SEHNR and CDR2 FQNEAQ (reference sequence). Trimming shortened V by 5 bases and J by 0 bases, and 14 bases separated the two germline ends. There are 16 residues in the CDR3. CDR3 nucleotides: TGTGCCAGCAGCGAACCACAGCAAACCTCTGGAAACACCATATATTTT. Amino acid sequence: CASSEPQQTSGNTIYF.

The CDR3 coding sequence is TGCGCCAGCAGCCCAGATGGACAGGGATATGGCTACACCTTC. Protein sequence: CASSPDGQGYGYTF. The J gene is TRBJ1-2, the V gene TRBV5-1; 8 positions agree with TRBD1. This CDR3 comprises 14 residues. Trimming removed 4 bases from V and 5 bases from J; junction bases left unmatched: 7. Germline V gene data show CDR1 as SGHRS and CDR2 as YFSETQ.

The chain is built from TRBV18 and TRBJ2-1; TRBD2 agrees at 11 bases. CDR3 length: 16 residues. V shed 1 base and J 2 bases; nucleotides not matched to a gene: 1. Germline loops: CDR1 KGHSH, CDR2 LQKENI. The chain's CDR3 is CASSPRLAGTYNEQFF. The CDR3 DNA sequence: TGTGCCAGCTCACCACGACTAGCGGGAACCTACAATGAGCAGTTCTTC.

The chain uses TRBV7-2 and TRBJ2-5, with TRBD2 matching 7 bases. The trim removed 5 bases at V and 0 bases at J, leaving 6 bases unmatched. The CDR3 spans 15 residues. CDR1 SGHTA and CDR2 FQGNSA come from the germline V gene. In DNA, the CDR3 is TGTGCCAGCAGCACGATAGCGGGCAACCAAGAGACCCAGTACTTC. Translation: CASSTIAGNQETQYF.

The chain has TRBV18 and TRBJ1-5, with 7 bases identical to TRBD1. The CDR3 is 16 amino acids. Germline loops: CDR1 KGHSH, CDR2 LQKENI. The ends lost 5 bases at V and 0 bases at J; junction bases unmatched: 7. In DNA, the CDR3 is TGTGCCAGCTCAACAGGGACAGAAAATAGCAATCAGCCCCAGCATTTT. Protein sequence: CASSTGTENSNQPQHF.

This clone has just one count. The CDR3 bases are TGCGCCAGCAGCTTAAGCGGGACAAACACCGGGGAGCTGTTTTTT. Protein sequence: CASSLSGTNTGELFF. The chain links TRBV5-1 to TRBJ2-2; tentative D call: TRBD2 (7 bases). This CDR3 region has 15 residues. In germline, CDR1 is SGHRS, CDR2 YFSETQ. Trimming took 2 bases from V and 2 from J, leaving 10 bases between them.

V is TRBV4-1 and J is TRBJ1-4; D might be TRBD1 (5 bases). From germline, CDR1 is MGHRA and CDR2 YSYEKL. The length of the CDR3 is 15 residues. V was pared by 4 bases and J by 8 bases, with 17 bases between. This chain's CDR3 is CASSPRAGDWEKLFF. The CDR3 bases are TGCGCCAGCAGCCCCAGGGCGGGGGATTGGGAAAAACTGTTTTTT.

This clone was counted between two and nine times. The V and J genes are TRBV9 and TRBJ2-1, with 11 nucleotides matching TRBD2. The germline V gene encodes CDR1 SGDLS and CDR2 YYNGEE. Losses at the gene ends were 1 base for V and 7 bases for J; bases not matched to a gene: 1. The CDR3 extends over 14 amino acids. The CDR3 DNA reads as TGTGCCAGCAGCGTACCTAGCGGGAGGAATGAGCAGTTCTTC. Protein sequence: CASSVPSGRNEQFF.

The genes are TRBV29-1 and TRBJ2-1, with 12 bases aligning to TRBD2. The germline gives CDR1 SQVTM, CDR2 ANQGSEA. Germline trimming cut 8 bases from V and 8 bases from J; bases unmatched to any gene: 10. The CDR3 spans 14 residues. In DNA, the CDR3 is TGCAGCATCAATGGACTAGCGGGAACCGATGAGCAGTTCTTC. Its translation is CSINGLAGTDEQFF.

The chain uses TRBV25-1 and TRBJ2-1; TRBD2 might be the D (6 bases). The V end lost 4 bases, the J end lost 2 bases, and 15 bases lay between the germline ends. Germline V lookup: CDR1 MGHDK, CDR2 SYGVNS. This CDR3 has 16 residues. The CDR3 is CASSGTRERAYNEQFF. In DNA form, the CDR3 reads TGTGCCAGCAGTGGTACGCGGGAAAGGGCCTACAATGAGCAGTTCTTC.

V is TRBV19 and J is TRBJ1-2, with a tentative D call TRBD1 (6 bases). V was pared by 6 bases and J by 6 bases, with 23 bases between. This CDR3 contains 16 residues. Per the germline V gene, CDR1 is LNHDA and CDR2 is SQIVND (reference sequence). The CDR3 is CASSLSWAAGDNGYTF. In nucleotides, the CDR3 is TGTGCCAGTAGCCTGTCATGGGCTGCAGGGGATAATGGCTACACCTTC.

V usage is TRBV18 and J usage is TRBJ1-1; D possibly corresponds to TRBD1 (6 bases). The CDR3 is 15 amino acids. The germline CDR1 and CDR2 sequences are KGHSH and LQKENI. The V and J ends lost 1 base and 4 bases respectively, with 13 bases between them. The CDR3 is CASSPQGDSTTEAFF. CDR3 DNA: TGTGCCAGCTCACCACAGGGGGATTCGACCACTGAAGCTTTCTTT.

The J gene is TRBJ2-4, the V gene TRBV5-6; TRBD2 matches at 15 bases. CDR1 SGHDT and CDR2 YYEEEE come from the germline V gene. This CDR3 spans 19 amino acids. The J segment lost 0 bases and the V segment lost 3 bases, leaving 7 bases of the junction unmatched. The CDR3 coding sequence is TGTGCCAGCAGCTCTGGACTAGCGGGAGGGCTTCTAGCCAAAAACATTCAGTACTTC. Translation: CASSSGLAGGLLAKNIQYF.

The chain carries TRBV18 and TRBJ2-1; D not certain. From germline, CDR1 is KGHSH and CDR2 LQKENI. This CDR3 spans 13 amino acids. Deletions cut 5 bases from V and 5 bases from J, with 10 bases between. CDR3 sequence: CASSTDTHNEQFF. Written as DNA, the CDR3 is TGTGCCAGCTCAACAGACACTCACAATGAGCAGTTCTTC.

The chain recombines TRBV2 with TRBJ2-1; the D gene is possibly TRBD2 (6 bases). This CDR3 spans 14 amino acids. Deletions cut 5 bases from V and 5 bases from J, with 13 bases between. In germline, CDR1 is SNHLY, CDR2 FYNNEI. The CDR3 reads CASSLAHPNNEQFF. CDR3 nucleotide sequence: TGTGCCAGCAGTCTAGCGCACCCCAACAATGAGCAGTTCTTC.

The V and J genes are TRBV6-6 and TRBJ1-2, with 9 positions matching TRBD1. V was clipped by 5 bases and J by 4 bases; unmatched bases: 8. Germline V CDR1 and CDR2: MNHNY, SVGAGI (reference sequence). The CDR3 length is 15 residues. This CDR3 reads CASSRGTGNFYGYTF. CDR3 bases: TGTGCCAGCAGTCGGGGGACAGGGAACTTCTATGGCTACACCTTC.